The clone carrying this T cell receptor beta chain was recorded many times. The target antigen is unknown. Using RNA transcripts as the source, TCR beta CDR3 regions were amplified. The TCR CDR3 was amplified in a first-round RT-PCR using the HTBI primer set. TCRdb independently ran MiXCR on the multiplex PCR reads; one entry per CDR3 protein. The data show under 400,000 distinct CDR3 sequences, 15% to 18% seen once. V was trimmed by 5 bases and J by 4 bases, leaving 17 bases between them. The length of the CDR3 is 15 residues. The germline V gene has CDR1 MDHEN and CDR2 SYDVKM. The sample comes from a study of T cells in Graves' hyperthyroidism and ophthalmopathy. Study conclusions and caveats: Model predictions of ophthalmopathy came a median approximately 6.8 months before onset.

The clonotype originates from a young woman with Graves' hyperthyroidism that later progressed to Graves' ophthalmopathy. This rearrangement joins TRBV28 to TRBJ2-5, with D perhaps TRBD2 (6 bases). Material: blood. CDR3 protein: CASSPRRRVRETQYF. The CDR3, as DNA: TGTGCCAGCAGTCCGAGGAGGAGGGTGAGAGAGACCCAGTACTTC.